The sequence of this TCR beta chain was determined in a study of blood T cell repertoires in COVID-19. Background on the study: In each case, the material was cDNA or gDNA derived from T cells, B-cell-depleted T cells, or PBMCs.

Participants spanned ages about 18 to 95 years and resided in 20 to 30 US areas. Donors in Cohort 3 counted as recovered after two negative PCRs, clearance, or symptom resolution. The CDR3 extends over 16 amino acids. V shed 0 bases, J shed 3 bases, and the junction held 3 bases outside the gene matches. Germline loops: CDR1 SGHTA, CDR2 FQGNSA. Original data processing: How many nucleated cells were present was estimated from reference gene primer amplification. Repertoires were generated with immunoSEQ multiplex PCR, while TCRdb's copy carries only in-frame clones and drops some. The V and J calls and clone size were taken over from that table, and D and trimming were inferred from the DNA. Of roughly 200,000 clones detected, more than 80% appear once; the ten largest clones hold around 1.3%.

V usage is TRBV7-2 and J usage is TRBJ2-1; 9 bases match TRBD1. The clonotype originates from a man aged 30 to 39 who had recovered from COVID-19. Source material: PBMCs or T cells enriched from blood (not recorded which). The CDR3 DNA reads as TGTGCCAGCAGCTTAGCAGGGACAGGGTTCTACAATGAGCAGTTCTTC. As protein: CASSLAGTGFYNEQFF.